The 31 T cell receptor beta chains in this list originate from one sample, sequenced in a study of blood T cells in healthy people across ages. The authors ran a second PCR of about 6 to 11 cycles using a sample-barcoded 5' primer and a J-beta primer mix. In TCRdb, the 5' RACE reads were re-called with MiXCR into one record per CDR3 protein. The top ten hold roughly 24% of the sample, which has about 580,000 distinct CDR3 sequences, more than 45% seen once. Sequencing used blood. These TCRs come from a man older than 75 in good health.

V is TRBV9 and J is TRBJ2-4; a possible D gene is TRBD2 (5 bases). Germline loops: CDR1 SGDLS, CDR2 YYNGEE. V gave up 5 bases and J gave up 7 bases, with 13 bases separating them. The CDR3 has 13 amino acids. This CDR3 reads CASSQAGANIQYF. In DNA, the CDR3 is TGTGCCAGCAGTCAGGCGGGCGCGAACATTCAGTACTTC.

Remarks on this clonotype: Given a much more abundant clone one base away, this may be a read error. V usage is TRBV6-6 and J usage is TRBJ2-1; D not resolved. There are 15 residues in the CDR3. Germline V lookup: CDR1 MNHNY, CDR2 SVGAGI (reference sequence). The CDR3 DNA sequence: TGTGCCAACAGTTACGGCCGGAGCTCCTACAATGAGCAGTTCTTC. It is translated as CANSYGRSSYNEQFF.

The CDR3 sequence: CSVREQGGETQYF. Written as DNA, the CDR3 is TGCAGCGTTCGGGAACAGGGTGGAGAGACCCAGTACTTC. The rearrangement links TRBV29-1 to TRBJ2-5, with a tentative D call TRBD1 (6 bases). Trimming removed 5 bases at V and 4 bases at J, with 14 bases between. Germline CDR1 is SQVTM and CDR2 is ANQGSEA. The CDR3 totals 13 residues.

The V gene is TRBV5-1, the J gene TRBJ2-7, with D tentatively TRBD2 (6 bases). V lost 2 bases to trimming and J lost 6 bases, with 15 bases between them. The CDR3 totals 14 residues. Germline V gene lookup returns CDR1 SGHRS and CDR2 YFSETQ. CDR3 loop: CASSFRDGGVEQYF. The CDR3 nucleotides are TGCGCCAGCAGCTTCCGGGACGGAGGGGTCGAGCAGTACTTC.

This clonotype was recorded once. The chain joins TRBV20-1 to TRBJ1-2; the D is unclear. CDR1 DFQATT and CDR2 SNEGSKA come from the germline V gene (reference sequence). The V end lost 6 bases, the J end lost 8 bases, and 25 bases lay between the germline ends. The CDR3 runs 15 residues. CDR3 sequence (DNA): TGCAGTGCGGATGAGGGTGATGAGGGCGGTTGGGGCTACACCTTC. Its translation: CSADEGDEGGWGYTF.

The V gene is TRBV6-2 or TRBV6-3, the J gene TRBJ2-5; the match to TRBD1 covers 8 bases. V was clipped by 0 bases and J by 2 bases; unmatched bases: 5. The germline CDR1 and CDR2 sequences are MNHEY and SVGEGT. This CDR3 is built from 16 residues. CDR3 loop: CASSYSGQAHQETQYF. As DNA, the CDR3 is TGTGCCAGCAGTTACTCGGGACAGGCCCATCAAGAGACCCAGTACTTC.

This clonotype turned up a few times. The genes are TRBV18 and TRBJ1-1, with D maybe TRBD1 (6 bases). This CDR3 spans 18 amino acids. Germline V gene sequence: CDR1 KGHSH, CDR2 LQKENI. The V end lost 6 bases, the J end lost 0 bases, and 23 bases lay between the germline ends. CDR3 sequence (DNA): TGTGCCAGCTCGCAAAACGTTGCAGGGGCTCAAATGAACACTGAAGCTTTCTTT. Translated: CASSQNVAGAQMNTEAFF.

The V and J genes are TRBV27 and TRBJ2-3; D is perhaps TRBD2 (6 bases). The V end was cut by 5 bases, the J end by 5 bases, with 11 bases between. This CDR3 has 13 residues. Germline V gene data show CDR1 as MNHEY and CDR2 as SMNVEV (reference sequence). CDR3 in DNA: TGTGCCAGCAGTCGCGGGGTTGGAGATACGCAGTATTTT. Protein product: CASSRGVGDTQYF.

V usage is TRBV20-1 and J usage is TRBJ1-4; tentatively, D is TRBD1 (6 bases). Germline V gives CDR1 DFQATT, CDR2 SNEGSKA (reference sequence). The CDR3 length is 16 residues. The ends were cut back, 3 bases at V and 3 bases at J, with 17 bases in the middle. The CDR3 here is CSARRGGRGANEKLFF. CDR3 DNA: TGCAGTGCTAGGAGGGGGGGGCGGGGAGCTAATGAAAAACTGTTTTTT.

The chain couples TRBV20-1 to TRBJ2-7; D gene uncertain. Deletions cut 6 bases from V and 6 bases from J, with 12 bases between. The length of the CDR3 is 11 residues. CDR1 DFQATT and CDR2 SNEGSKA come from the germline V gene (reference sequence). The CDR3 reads CSARTFFEQYF. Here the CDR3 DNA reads TGCAGTGCCCGGACGTTTTTCGAGCAGTACTTC.

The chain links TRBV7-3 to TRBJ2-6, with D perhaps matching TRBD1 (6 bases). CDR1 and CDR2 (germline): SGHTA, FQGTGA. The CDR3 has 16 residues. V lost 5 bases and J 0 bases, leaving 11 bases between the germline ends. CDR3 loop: CASSSTGTSGANVLTF. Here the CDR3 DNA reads TGTGCCAGCAGCAGTACAGGGACCTCTGGGGCCAACGTCCTGACTTTC.

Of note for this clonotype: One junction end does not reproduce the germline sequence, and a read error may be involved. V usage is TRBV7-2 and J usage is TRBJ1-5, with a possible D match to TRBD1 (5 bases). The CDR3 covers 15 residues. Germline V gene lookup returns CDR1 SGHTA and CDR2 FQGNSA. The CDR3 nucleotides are TGTGCCAGCAGCCCAGACAGATATAGCAATCGGCCCCAGCATTTT. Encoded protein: CASSPDRYSNRPQHF.

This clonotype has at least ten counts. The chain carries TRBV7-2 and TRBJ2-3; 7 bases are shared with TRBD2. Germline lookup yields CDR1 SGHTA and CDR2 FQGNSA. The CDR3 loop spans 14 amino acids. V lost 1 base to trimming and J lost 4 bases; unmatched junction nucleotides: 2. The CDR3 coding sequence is TGTGCCAGCAGCTTAGGACTAGCTGCAGATACGCAGTATTTT. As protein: CASSLGLAADTQYF.

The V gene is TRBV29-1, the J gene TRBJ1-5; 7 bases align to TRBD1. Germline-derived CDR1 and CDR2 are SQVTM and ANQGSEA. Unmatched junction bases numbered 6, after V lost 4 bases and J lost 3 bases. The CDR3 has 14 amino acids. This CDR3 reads CSVAGRGVNQPQHF. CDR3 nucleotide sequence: TGCAGCGTTGCGGGCAGGGGGGTCAATCAGCCCCAGCATTTT.

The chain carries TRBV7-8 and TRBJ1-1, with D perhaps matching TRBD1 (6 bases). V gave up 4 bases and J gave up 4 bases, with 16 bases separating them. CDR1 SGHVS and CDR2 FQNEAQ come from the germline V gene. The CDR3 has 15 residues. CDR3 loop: CASSSRGARGTEAFF. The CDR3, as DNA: TGTGCCAGCAGCTCACGGGGGGCGCGGGGCACTGAAGCTTTCTTT.

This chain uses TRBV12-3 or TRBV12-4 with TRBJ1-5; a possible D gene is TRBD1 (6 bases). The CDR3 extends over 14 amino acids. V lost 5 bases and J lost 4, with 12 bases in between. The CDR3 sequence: CASSPKGENQPQHF. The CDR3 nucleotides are TGTGCCAGCAGTCCCAAGGGGGAGAATCAGCCCCAGCATTTT.

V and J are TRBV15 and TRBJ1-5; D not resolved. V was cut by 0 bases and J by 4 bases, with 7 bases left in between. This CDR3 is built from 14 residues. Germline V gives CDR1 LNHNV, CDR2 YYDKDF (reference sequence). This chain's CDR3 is CATSRDLGNQPQHF. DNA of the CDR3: TGTGCCACCAGCAGAGATTTAGGTAATCAGCCCCAGCATTTT.

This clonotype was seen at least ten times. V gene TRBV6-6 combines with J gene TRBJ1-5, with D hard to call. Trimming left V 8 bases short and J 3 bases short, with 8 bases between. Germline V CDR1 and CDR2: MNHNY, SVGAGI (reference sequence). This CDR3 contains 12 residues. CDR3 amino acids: CASYDPNQPQHF. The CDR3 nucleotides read TGTGCCAGCTACGACCCCAATCAGCCCCAGCATTTT.

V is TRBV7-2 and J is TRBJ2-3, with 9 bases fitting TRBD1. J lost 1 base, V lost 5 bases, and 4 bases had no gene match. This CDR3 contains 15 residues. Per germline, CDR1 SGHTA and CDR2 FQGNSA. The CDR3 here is CASSPTGGGTDTQYF. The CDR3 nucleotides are TGTGCCAGCAGCCCCACAGGGGGCGGCACAGATACGCAGTATTTT.

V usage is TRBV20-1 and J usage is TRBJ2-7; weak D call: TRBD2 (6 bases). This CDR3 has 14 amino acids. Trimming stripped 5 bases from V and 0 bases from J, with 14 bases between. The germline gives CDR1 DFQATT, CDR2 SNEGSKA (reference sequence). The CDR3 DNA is TGCAGTGCTCCCCATGCCGGGAGCTCCTACGAGCAGTACTTC. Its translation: CSAPHAGSSYEQYF.

CDR3 DNA sequence: TGTGCCATCAGTGAGAACAGGCTAGGAGGCTACACCTTC. Protein: CAISENRLGGYTF. The rearrangement joins TRBV10-3 to TRBJ1-2, with D tentatively TRBD1 (5 bases). This CDR3 spans 13 amino acids. V was cut by 2 bases and J by 8 bases, with 12 bases left in between. Per the germline V gene, CDR1 is ENHRY and CDR2 is SYGVKD.

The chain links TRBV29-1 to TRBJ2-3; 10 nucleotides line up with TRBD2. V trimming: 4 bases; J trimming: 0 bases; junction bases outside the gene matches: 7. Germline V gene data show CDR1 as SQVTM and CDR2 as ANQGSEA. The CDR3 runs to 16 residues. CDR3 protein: CSVGARAGGSTDTQYF. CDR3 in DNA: TGCAGCGTTGGGGCCCGAGCGGGAGGGAGCACAGATACGCAGTATTTT.

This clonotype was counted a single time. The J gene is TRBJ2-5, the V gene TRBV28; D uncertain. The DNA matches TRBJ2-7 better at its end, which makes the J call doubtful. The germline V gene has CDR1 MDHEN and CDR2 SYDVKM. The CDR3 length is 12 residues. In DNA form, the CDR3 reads TGTGCCAGCAGTATTACCTTATACGAGCAGTACTTC. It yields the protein CASSITLYEQYF.

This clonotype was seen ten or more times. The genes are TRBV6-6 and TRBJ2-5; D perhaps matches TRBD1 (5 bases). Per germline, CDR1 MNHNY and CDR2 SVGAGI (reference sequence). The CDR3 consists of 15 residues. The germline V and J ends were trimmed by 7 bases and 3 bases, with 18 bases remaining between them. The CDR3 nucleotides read TGTGCCAGCACCATAGAAGGCCGGACAAAAGAGACCCAGTACTTC. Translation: CASTIEGRTKETQYF.

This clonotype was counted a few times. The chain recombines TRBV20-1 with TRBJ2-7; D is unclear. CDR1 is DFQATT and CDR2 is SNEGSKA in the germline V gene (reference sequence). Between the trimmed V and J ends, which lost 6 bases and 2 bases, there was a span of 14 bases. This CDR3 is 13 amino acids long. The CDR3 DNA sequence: TGCAGTGCGACCCCTCCGGGCCCCTACGAGCAGTACTTC. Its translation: CSATPPGPYEQYF.

CDR3 residues: CAWSPKSGINMLQYF. CDR3 coding DNA: TGTGCCTGGAGTCCGAAAAGCGGGATCAACATGTTGCAGTACTTC. The V gene is TRBV30, the J gene TRBJ2-5; 7 bases match TRBD2. V was pared by 2 bases and J by 11 bases, with 17 bases of the junction left unmatched. CDR1 is GTSNPN and CDR2 is SVGIG in the germline V gene (reference sequence). This CDR3 region has 15 residues.

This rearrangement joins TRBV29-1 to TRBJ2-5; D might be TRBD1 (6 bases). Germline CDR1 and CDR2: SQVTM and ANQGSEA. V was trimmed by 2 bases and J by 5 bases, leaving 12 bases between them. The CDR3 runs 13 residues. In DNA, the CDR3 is TGCAGCGTTGAATCAGGGGCGTGTGAGACCCAGTACTTC. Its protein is CSVESGACETQYF.

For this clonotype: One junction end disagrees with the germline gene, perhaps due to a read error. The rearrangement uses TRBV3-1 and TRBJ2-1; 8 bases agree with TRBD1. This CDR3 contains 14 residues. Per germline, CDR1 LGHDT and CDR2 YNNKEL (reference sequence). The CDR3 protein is CASSHRGKVNEQFF. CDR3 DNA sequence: TGCGCCAGCAGCCACAGGGGGAAGGTTAATGAGCAGTTCTTC.

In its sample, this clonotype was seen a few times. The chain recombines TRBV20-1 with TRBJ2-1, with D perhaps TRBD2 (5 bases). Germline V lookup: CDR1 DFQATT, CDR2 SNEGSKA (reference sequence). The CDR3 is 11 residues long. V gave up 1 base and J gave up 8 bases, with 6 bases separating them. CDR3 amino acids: CSARGGYEQFF. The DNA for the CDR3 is TGCAGTGCTAGAGGAGGGTATGAGCAGTTCTTC.

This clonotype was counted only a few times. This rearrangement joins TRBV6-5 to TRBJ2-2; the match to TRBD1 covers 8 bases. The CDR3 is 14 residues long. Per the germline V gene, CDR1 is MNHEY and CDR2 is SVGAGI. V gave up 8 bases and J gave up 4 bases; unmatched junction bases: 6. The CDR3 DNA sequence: TGTGCCAGCTTCAGGACAGGGAGCACCGGGGAGCTGTTTTTT. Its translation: CASFRTGSTGELFF.

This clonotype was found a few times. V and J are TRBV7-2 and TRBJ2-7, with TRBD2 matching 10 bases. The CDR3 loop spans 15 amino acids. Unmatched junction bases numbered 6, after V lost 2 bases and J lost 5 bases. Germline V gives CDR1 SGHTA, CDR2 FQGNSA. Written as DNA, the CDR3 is TGTGCCAGCAGCTTAACTAGCGGGAATCCTAACGAGCAGTACTTC. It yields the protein CASSLTSGNPNEQYF.